One and the same sample provided the 19 T cell receptor beta chains below, sequenced in a study of blood T cell repertoires in COVID-19. The assay was immunoSEQ multiplex PCR, and TCRdb's table has in-frame clones only and misses some. The sample has about 120,000 clones; more than 70% are singletons. The sample comprised peripheral blood. Receptors were obtained from a woman older than 75 with acute or convalescent COVID-19.

CDR3 DNA sequence: TGTGCCAGCAGCGCTGCCCCTGGGGGGGCAGGGAAAAGGGAAAGGGAGCTGTTTTTT. This gives the protein CASSAAPGGAGKRERELFF. The chain has TRBV9 and TRBJ2-2, with TRBD2 as a possible D gene (7 bases). Between the trimmed V and J ends, which lost 3 bases and 9 bases, there was a span of 30 bases. Germline V gives CDR1 SGDLS, CDR2 YYNGEE. The CDR3 totals 19 residues.

The DNA of the CDR3 is TGTGCCAGTAGTATAATGGGGGCAGGCTACCTCGGGGGAAACACCATATATTTT. Protein: CASSIMGAGYLGGNTIYF. This rearrangement joins TRBV19 to TRBJ1-3; perhaps TRBD1 as D (6 bases). CDR3 length equals 18 residues. Germline V gene lookup returns CDR1 LNHDA and CDR2 SQIVND (reference sequence). V gave up 2 bases and J gave up 4 bases, with 21 bases separating them.

This chain links TRBV4-1 with TRBJ1-5, with TRBD1 matching 12 bases. Losses at the gene ends were 4 bases for V and 2 bases for J; bases not matched to a gene: 9. CDR1 and CDR2 (germline): MGHRA, YSYEKL. The CDR3 consists of 18 residues. The CDR3 reads CASSRGTGGVAGNQPQHF. CDR3 in DNA: TGCGCCAGCAGCCGCGGGACAGGGGGCGTCGCTGGCAATCAGCCCCAGCATTTT.

In this sample, this clone turned up a few times. The chain is built from TRBV6-5 and TRBJ1-1, with D tentatively TRBD1 (5 bases). The CDR3 loop spans 15 amino acids. Germline V gene data show CDR1 as MNHEY and CDR2 as SVGAGI. V shed 7 bases and J shed 5 bases, with 20 bases lying between them. The CDR3 DNA sequence: TGTGCCAGCACCACAGGTTCTTTAGGCAGGACTGAAGCTTTCTTT. Encoded protein: CASTTGSLGRTEAFF.

This clone was observed a handful of times. The rearrangement uses TRBV2 and TRBJ1-2, with TRBD1 matching over 7 bases. The CDR3 is 15 residues long. The germline V gene encodes CDR1 SNHLY and CDR2 FYNNEI. J gave up 3 bases and V 6 bases, and 10 bases lay outside the gene matches. CDR3 sequence (DNA): TGTGCCAGCAGGGACCGGGAGCAGGGGGACTATGGCTACACCTTC. Protein: CASRDREQGDYGYTF.

The V gene is TRBV9, the J gene TRBJ1-2, with TRBD1 matching 8 bases. Looked up from germline, CDR1 is SGDLS and CDR2 is YYNGEE. The trim removed 3 bases at V and 4 bases at J, leaving 5 bases unmatched. The CDR3 is made up of 14 amino acids. This chain's CDR3 is CASSEGQGSYGYTF. For the CDR3, the DNA is TGTGCCAGCAGCGAAGGACAGGGAAGCTATGGCTACACCTTC.

The chain uses TRBV6-5 and TRBJ1-1; TRBD1 is a possible D gene (5 bases). Germline CDR1 MNHEY, CDR2 SVGAGI. CDR3 size: 13 residues. V gave up 2 bases and J gave up 6 bases, with 10 bases separating them. CDR3 DNA sequence: TGTGCCAGCAGTTACAGGAGGGGTCCTGAAGCTTTCTTT. Residues: CASSYRRGPEAFF.

The V call is TRBV10-2, the J call TRBJ1-5; possibly TRBD1 for D (6 bases). V lost 6 bases and J 5 bases, leaving 8 bases between the germline ends. CDR3 length equals 12 residues. Per the germline V gene, CDR1 is WSHSY and CDR2 is SAAADI. The CDR3 spells CASRSGDQPQHF. CDR3 in DNA: TGCGCCAGCAGGTCAGGGGATCAGCCCCAGCATTTT.

The chain joins TRBV7-2 to TRBJ2-5, with TRBD2 matching over 12 bases. The CDR3 sequence is 15 residues long. The J segment lost 4 bases and the V segment lost 3 bases, leaving 3 bases of the junction unmatched. The germline CDR1 and CDR2 sequences are SGHTA and FQGNSA. CDR3 loop: CASSFQTSGGETQYF. CDR3 DNA: TGTGCCAGCAGCTTCCAGACTAGCGGGGGAGAGACCCAGTACTTC.

Written as DNA, the CDR3 is TGTGCCAGCAGCCAAGATAGGACTAGCGGGGAGGGTGAGACCCAGTACTTC. Translated: CASSQDRTSGEGETQYF. The J gene is TRBJ2-5, the V gene TRBV3-1 (or the pseudogene TRBV3-2), with TRBD2 matching over 12 bases. Per germline, CDR1 LGHDT and CDR2 YNNKEL (reference sequence). The CDR3 has 17 residues. J gave up 5 bases and V 0 bases, and 7 bases lay outside the gene matches.

The chain recombines TRBV7-8 with TRBJ2-1; D is unresolved. Germline-derived CDR1 and CDR2 are SGHVS and FQNEAQ. The V and J ends lost 8 bases and 11 bases respectively, with 10 bases between them. CDR3 size: 10 residues. CDR3 DNA sequence: TGTGCCAGCGGCAATATCCAGCAGTTCTTC. As protein: CASGNIQQFF. Together with reference TRBV7-8 and TRBJ2-1, the CDR3 gives the full variable domain: GAGVSQSPRYKVAKRGQDVALRCDPISGHVSLFWYQQALGQGPEFLTYFQNEAQLDKSGLPSDRFFAERPEGSVSTLKIQRTQQEDSAVYLCASGNIQQFFGPGTRLTVL.

This chain connects TRBV19 to TRBJ2-1, with 12 bases lining up with TRBD1. This CDR3 contains 16 residues. V lost 1 base to trimming and J lost 7 bases; unmatched junction nucleotides: 5. Per germline, CDR1 LNHDA and CDR2 SQIVND (reference sequence). CDR3 protein: CASSIGDRGRGNEQFF. CDR3 bases: TGTGCCAGTAGTATAGGGGACAGGGGGCGAGGGAATGAGCAGTTCTTC.

The chain carries TRBV6-5 and TRBJ1-4; no definite D call. Looked up from germline, CDR1 is MNHEY and CDR2 is SVGAGI. Deletions cut 8 bases from V and 5 bases from J, with 9 bases between. The CDR3 sequence is 12 residues long. The CDR3: CASGRLNEKLFF. CDR3 in DNA: TGTGCCAGCGGGAGGCTGAATGAAAAACTGTTTTTT.

This chain joins TRBV19 and TRBJ2-1, with D possibly being TRBD2 (6 bases). This CDR3 region has 16 residues. V dropped 7 bases and J dropped 0 bases, with 16 bases sitting between them. Looked up from germline, CDR1 is LNHDA and CDR2 is SQIVND (reference sequence). CDR3: CASTLGTFGSYNEQFF. For the CDR3, the DNA is TGTGCCAGTACCTTAGGGACTTTCGGCTCCTACAATGAGCAGTTCTTC.

The chain has TRBV9 and TRBJ2-2, with a weak D call TRBD2 (5 bases). With 0 bases removed from V and 0 bases from J, the gap between germline ends came to 6 bases. The length of the CDR3 is 15 residues. Germline V gene data show CDR1 as SGDLS and CDR2 as YYNGEE. CDR3 loop: CASSVGGSNTGELFF. The CDR3 DNA reads TGTGCCAGCAGCGTAGGAGGGTCGAACACCGGGGAGCTGTTTTTT.

The genes are TRBV5-1 and TRBJ2-6, with D maybe TRBD1 (5 bases). CDR1 is SGHRS, CDR2 YFSETQ, per germline. V lost 2 bases and J lost 2, with 11 bases in between. The length of the CDR3 is 16 residues. Here the CDR3 DNA reads TGCGCCAGCAGCTTCAACGACAGACCTGGGGCCAACGTCCTGACTTTC. Amino acid sequence: CASSFNDRPGANVLTF. The variable domain in full, with the rest retrieved from reference TRBV5-1 and TRBJ2-6, is KAGVTQTPRYLIKTRGQQVTLSCSPISGHRSVSWYQQTPGQGLQFLFEYFSETQRNKGNFPGRFSGRQFSNSRSEMNVSTLELGDSALYLCASSFNDRPGANVLTFGAGSRLTVL.

This clone was seen more than once but under ten times. The gene calls are TRBV27 and TRBJ1-2; the match to TRBD1 covers 8 bases. Germline V lookup: CDR1 MNHEY, CDR2 SMNVEV (reference sequence). Trimming took 0 bases from V and 4 from J; bases not matched to a gene: 7. The CDR3 consists of 16 residues. This CDR3 reads CASSLSPAGGIYGYTF. The CDR3 nucleotides read TGTGCCAGCAGTTTATCGCCGGCAGGGGGCATCTATGGCTACACCTTC.

CDR3: CASSHWGLGANVLTF. CDR3 nucleotide sequence: TGTGCCAGCAGCCATTGGGGGCTCGGGGCCAACGTCCTGACTTTC. The rearrangement joins TRBV3-1 (or the pseudogene TRBV3-2) to TRBJ2-6, with a possible D match to TRBD1 (6 bases). The CDR3 contains 15 residues. CDR1 is LGHDT and CDR2 is YNNKEL in the germline V gene (reference sequence). Trimming pared 3 bases from V and 4 bases from J, leaving 10 bases between.

This clone was seen more than once but under ten times. The V gene is TRBV12-5, the J gene TRBJ1-2; 7 bases fit TRBD1. Germline loops: CDR1 LGHNT, CDR2 FRNRAP. After removal of 4 bases from V and 4 bases from J, the junction contained 9 bases not matched to a gene. The CDR3 totals 15 residues. This chain's CDR3 is CASGWPRGQSYGYTF. In nucleotides, the CDR3 is TGTGCTAGTGGTTGGCCTCGGGGACAGAGCTATGGCTACACCTTC.